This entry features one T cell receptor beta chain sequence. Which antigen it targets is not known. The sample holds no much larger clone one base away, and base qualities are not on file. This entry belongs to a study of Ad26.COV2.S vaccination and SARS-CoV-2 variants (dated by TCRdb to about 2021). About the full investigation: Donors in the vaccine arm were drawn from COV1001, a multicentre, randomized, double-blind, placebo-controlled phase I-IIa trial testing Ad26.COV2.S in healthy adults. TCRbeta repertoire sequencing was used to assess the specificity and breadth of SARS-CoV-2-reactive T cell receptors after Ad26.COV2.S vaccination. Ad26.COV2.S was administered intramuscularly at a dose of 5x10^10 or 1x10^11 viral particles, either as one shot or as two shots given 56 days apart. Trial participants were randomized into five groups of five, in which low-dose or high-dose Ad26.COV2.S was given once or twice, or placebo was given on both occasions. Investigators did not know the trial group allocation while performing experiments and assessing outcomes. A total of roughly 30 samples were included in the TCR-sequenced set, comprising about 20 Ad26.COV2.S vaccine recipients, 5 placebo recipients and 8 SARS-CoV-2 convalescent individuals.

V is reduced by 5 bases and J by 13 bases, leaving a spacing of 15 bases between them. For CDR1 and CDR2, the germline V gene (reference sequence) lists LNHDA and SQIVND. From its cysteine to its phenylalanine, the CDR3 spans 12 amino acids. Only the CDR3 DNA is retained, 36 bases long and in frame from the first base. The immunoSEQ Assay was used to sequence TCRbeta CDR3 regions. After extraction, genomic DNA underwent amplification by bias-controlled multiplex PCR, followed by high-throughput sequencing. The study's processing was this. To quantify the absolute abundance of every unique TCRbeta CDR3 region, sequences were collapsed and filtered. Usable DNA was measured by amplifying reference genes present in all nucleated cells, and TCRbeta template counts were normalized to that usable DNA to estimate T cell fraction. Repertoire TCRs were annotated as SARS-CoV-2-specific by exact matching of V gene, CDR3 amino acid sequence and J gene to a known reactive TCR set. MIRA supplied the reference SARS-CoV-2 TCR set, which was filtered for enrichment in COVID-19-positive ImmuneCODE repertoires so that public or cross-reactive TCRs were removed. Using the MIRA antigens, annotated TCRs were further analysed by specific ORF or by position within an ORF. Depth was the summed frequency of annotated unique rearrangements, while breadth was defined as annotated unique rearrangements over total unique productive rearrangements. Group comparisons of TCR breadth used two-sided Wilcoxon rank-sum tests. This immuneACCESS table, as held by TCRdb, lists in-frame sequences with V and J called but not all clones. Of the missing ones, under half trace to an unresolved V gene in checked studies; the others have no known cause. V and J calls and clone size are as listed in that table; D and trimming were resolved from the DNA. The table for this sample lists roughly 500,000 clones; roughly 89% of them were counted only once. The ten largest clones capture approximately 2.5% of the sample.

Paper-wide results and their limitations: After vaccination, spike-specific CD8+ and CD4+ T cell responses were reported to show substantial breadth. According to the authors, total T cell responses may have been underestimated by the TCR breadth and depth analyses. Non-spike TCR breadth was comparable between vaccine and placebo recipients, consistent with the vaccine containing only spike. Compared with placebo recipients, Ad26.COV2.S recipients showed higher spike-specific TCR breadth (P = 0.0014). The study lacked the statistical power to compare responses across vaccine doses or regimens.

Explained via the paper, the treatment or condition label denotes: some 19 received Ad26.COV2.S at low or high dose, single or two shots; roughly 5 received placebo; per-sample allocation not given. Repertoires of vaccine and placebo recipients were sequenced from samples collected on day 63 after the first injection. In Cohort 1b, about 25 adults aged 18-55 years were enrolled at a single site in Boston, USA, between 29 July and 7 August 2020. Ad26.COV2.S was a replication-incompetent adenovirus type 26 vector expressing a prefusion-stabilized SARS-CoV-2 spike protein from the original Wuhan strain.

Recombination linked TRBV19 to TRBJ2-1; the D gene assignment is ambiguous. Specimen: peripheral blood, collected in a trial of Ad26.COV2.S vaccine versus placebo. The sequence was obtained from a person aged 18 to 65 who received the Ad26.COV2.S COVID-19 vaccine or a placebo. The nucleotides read TGTGCCAGTAGTCCCCGGAGACCGGTCCAGTTCTTC. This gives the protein CASSPRRPVQFF.